Sequencing of this T cell receptor beta chain was carried out in a study of blood T cell repertoires in COVID-19. Overall study context: The United States, Italy and Spain were the sources of the acute and convalescent COVID-19 samples.

There are 18 residues in the CDR3. Germline CDR1 and CDR2: MNHNS and SASEGT. About this clone: At one end, the junction sequence differs from germline, possibly due to a read error.

Assignment of participants to cohorts was predicated upon participant-reported clinical history. The authors' processing: Nucleated cell number was recorded as an estimate derived from reference gene primer amplification. Generated by immunoSEQ multiplex PCR, the TCRdb table keeps only in-frame clones and is missing some. The DNA was the basis for D and trimming; V, J and clone size are from that table. The sample shows about 220,000 clones, 70% to 90% of them seen only once. The TCR comes from a middle-aged woman with acute COVID-19. This chain connects TRBV6-1 to TRBJ1-2, with 8 bases aligning to TRBD1. Material: PBMCs or T cells enriched from blood (not recorded which). CDR3 protein: CASSQAGSGPGGASGYTF. CDR3 nucleotides: TGTGCCAGCAGTCAAGCAGGATCGGGTCCAGGGGGCGCTTCTGGCTACACCTTC.